This is a list of T cell receptor beta chains from one sample in a study of early T cells in non-severe SARS-CoV-2 infection. TCRdb re-called the 5' RACE reads with MiXCR, one entry per CDR3 protein. Counted here are tens of thousands of distinct CDR3 sequences, 14% to 15% occurring once; the ten biggest clones make up less than 6%. The sequenced sample consisted of whole blood. These receptor sequences come from an adult who was a healthcare worker with PCR-confirmed SARS-CoV-2 infection or an uninfected control (not recorded which). Each CDR3 is given with its conserved first and last residue. A D gene is named only where the DNA matches it firmly. Clone size is not always given. Where it is, it says once, few, many or a class for expanded clones.

v_call: TRBV4-1
clone_size: few
d_call: NA
j_call: TRBJ2-3
cdr3_aa: CASSQEIGPGTDTQYF
cdr3_nt: TGCGCCAGCAGCCAAGAAATAGGGCCCGGCACAGATACGCAGTATTTT

v_call: TRBV7-8
clone_size: many
d_call: NA
j_call: TRBJ2-3
cdr3_aa: CASSLDVSSRITDTQYF
cdr3_nt: TGTGCCAGCAGCTTAGATGTGTCTAGCAGAATCACAGATACGCAGTATTTT

v_call: TRBV2
clone_size: NA
d_call: TRBD2
j_call: TRBJ2-3
cdr3_aa: CASSPRGLAEITDTQYF
cdr3_nt: TGTGCCAGCAGCCCTAGAGGACTAGCGGAGATCACAGATACGCAGTATTTT

v_call: TRBV19
clone_size: NA
d_call: NA
j_call: TRBJ1-5
cdr3_aa: CATLSGEGHLNQPQHF
cdr3_nt: TGTGCCACCCTCTCAGGGGAGGGTCACCTCAATCAGCCCCAGCATTTT

v_call: TRBV10-2
clone_size: NA
d_call: NA
j_call: TRBJ1-2
cdr3_aa: CASSHAENYGYTF
cdr3_nt: TGCGCCAGCAGTCACGCGGAGAACTATGGCTACACCTTC

v_call: TRBV20-1
clone_size: many
d_call: TRBD1
j_call: TRBJ1-1
cdr3_aa: CSARSGGPNTEAFF
cdr3_nt: TGCAGTGCTAGGTCAGGGGGGCCGAACACTGAAGCTTTCTTT

v_call: TRBV11-2
clone_size: many
d_call: NA
j_call: TRBJ1-3
cdr3_aa: CASSYREDTIYF
cdr3_nt: TGTGCCAGCAGTTACCGAGAGGACACCATATATTTT

v_call: TRBV7-9
clone_size: few
d_call: NA
j_call: TRBJ1-1
cdr3_aa: CASSLARGSPEAFF
cdr3_nt: TGTGCCAGCAGCTTAGCACGGGGGTCCCCTGAAGCTTTCTTT

v_call: TRBV6-2/TRBV6-3
clone_size: many
d_call: NA
j_call: TRBJ2-7
cdr3_aa: CASSYLPSSYEQYF
cdr3_nt: TGTGCCAGCAGTTATCTTCCGAGCTCCTACGAGCAGTACTTC

v_call: TRBV28
clone_size: few
d_call: NA
j_call: TRBJ2-5
cdr3_aa: CASTPPGAETQYF
cdr3_nt: TGTGCCAGCACCCCCCCCGGCGCGGAGACCCAGTACTTC

v_call: TRBV7-6
clone_size: NA
d_call: NA
j_call: TRBJ2-2
cdr3_aa: CASSPPSANTGELFF
cdr3_nt: TGTGCCAGCAGCCCCCCCTCAGCGAACACCGGGGAGCTGTTTTTT

v_call: TRBV6-1
clone_size: NA
d_call: TRBD2
j_call: TRBJ2-7
cdr3_aa: CASIKIAGTSEFYEQYF
cdr3_nt: TGTGCCAGCATAAAAATCGCGGGGACTAGCGAGTTCTACGAGCAGTACTTC

v_call: TRBV18
clone_size: NA
d_call: NA
j_call: TRBJ2-7
cdr3_aa: CVSSKSDSPYEQYF
cdr3_nt: TGTGTCAGCTCAAAATCGGACAGCCCCTACGAGCAGTACTTC

v_call: TRBV12-3/TRBV12-4
clone_size: NA
d_call: NA
j_call: TRBJ1-2
cdr3_aa: CASSLNYGYTF
cdr3_nt: TGTGCCAGCAGTTTAAACTATGGCTACACCTTC

v_call: TRBV7-8
clone_size: NA
d_call: TRBD2
j_call: TRBJ2-1
cdr3_aa: CASSLAREGYNEQFF
cdr3_nt: TGTGCCAGCAGCTTGGCACGGGAGGGGTACAATGAGCAGTTCTTC

v_call: TRBV20-1
clone_size: many
d_call: NA
j_call: TRBJ2-7
cdr3_aa: CSASAYEQYF
cdr3_nt: TGCAGTGCTAGCGCCTACGAGCAGTACTTC

v_call: TRBV7-6
clone_size: many
d_call: NA
j_call: TRBJ1-1
cdr3_aa: CASSLGGGTEAFF
cdr3_nt: TGTGCCAGCAGTTTAGGTGGAGGGACTGAAGCTTTCTTT

v_call: TRBV6-2/TRBV6-3
clone_size: NA
d_call: NA
j_call: TRBJ2-2
cdr3_aa: CASASGHPNTGELFF
cdr3_nt: TGTGCCAGCGCATCAGGGCACCCGAACACCGGGGAGCTGTTTTTT

v_call: TRBV5-1
clone_size: few
d_call: TRBD1
j_call: TRBJ1-4
cdr3_aa: CASSLTTGTGSEKLFF
cdr3_nt: TGCGCCAGCAGCTTGACCACCGGGACAGGGAGTGAAAAACTGTTTTTT

v_call: TRBV7-8
clone_size: NA
d_call: NA
j_call: TRBJ2-7
cdr3_aa: CASSPRRNYEQYF
cdr3_nt: TGTGCCAGCAGCCCGAGGAGAAACTACGAGCAGTACTTC

v_call: TRBV20-1
clone_size: few
d_call: NA
j_call: TRBJ2-7
cdr3_aa: CSASRRGLGEQYF
cdr3_nt: TGCAGTGCTAGTAGGCGGGGTCTGGGCGAGCAGTACTTC

v_call: TRBV11-2
clone_size: few
d_call: NA
j_call: TRBJ2-7
cdr3_aa: CASSLFSYEQYF
cdr3_nt: TGTGCCAGCAGCTTATTCTCCTACGAGCAGTACTTC

v_call: TRBV12-3/TRBV12-4
clone_size: few
d_call: NA
j_call: TRBJ1-5
cdr3_aa: CASSFRLRQPQHF
cdr3_nt: TGTGCCAGCAGTTTTCGACTGAGGCAGCCCCAGCATTTT

v_call: TRBV3-1
clone_size: few
d_call: TRBD2
j_call: TRBJ2-7
cdr3_aa: CASSPTSGIYEQYF
cdr3_nt: TGTGCCAGCAGCCCGACTAGCGGAATCTACGAGCAGTACTTC

v_call: TRBV20-1
clone_size: few
d_call: TRBD1
j_call: TRBJ2-7
cdr3_aa: CSASDDRGYEQYF
cdr3_nt: TGCAGTGCTAGTGACGACAGGGGCTACGAGCAGTACTTC

v_call: TRBV9
clone_size: NA
d_call: NA
j_call: TRBJ2-7
cdr3_aa: CASSVDMGEQYF
cdr3_nt: TGTGCCAGCAGCGTAGATATGGGGGAGCAGTACTTC

v_call: TRBV6-5
clone_size: few
d_call: NA
j_call: TRBJ2-5
cdr3_aa: CASSLRFHPKETQYF
cdr3_nt: TGTGCCAGCAGCCTCCGCTTCCATCCTAAAGAGACCCAGTACTTC

v_call: TRBV4-2
clone_size: few
d_call: NA
j_call: TRBJ1-2
cdr3_aa: CASSQGEGGARYGYTF
cdr3_nt: TGTGCCAGCAGCCAAGGTGAAGGAGGGGCCCGCTATGGCTACACCTTC

v_call: TRBV6-1
clone_size: NA
d_call: TRBD2
j_call: TRBJ2-3
cdr3_aa: CASLPSGTHTDTQYF
cdr3_nt: TGTGCCAGCTTACCTAGCGGGACACACACAGATACGCAGTATTTT

v_call: TRBV12-3/TRBV12-4
clone_size: NA
d_call: TRBD1
j_call: TRBJ2-5
cdr3_aa: CASSSGTGGFETQYF
cdr3_nt: TGTGCCAGCAGTTCCGGGACAGGGGGTTTTGAGACCCAGTACTTC

v_call: TRBV18
clone_size: many
d_call: TRBD1
j_call: TRBJ1-6
cdr3_aa: CASSPGQGNSPLHF
cdr3_nt: TGTGCCAGCTCACCCGGACAGGGAAATTCACCCCTCCACTTT

v_call: TRBV7-3
clone_size: few
d_call: NA
j_call: TRBJ2-6
cdr3_aa: CASSLGTGANVLTF
cdr3_nt: TGTGCCAGCAGCTTGGGGACTGGGGCCAACGTCCTGACTTTC

v_call: TRBV5-5
clone_size: once
d_call: NA
j_call: TRBJ2-7
cdr3_aa: CASSHAQGNAEQYF
cdr3_nt: TGTGCCAGCAGCCATGCCCAGGGGAACGCCGAGCAGTACTTC

v_call: TRBV13
clone_size: few
d_call: TRBD1
j_call: TRBJ2-7
cdr3_aa: CASTLTGSSYEQYF
cdr3_nt: TGTGCCAGCACCCTGACAGGGAGCTCCTACGAGCAGTACTTC

v_call: TRBV6-6
clone_size: few
d_call: NA
j_call: TRBJ1-2
cdr3_aa: CASSYSQSNYGYTF
cdr3_nt: TGTGCCAGCAGTTACTCCCAGTCTAACTATGGCTACACCTTC

v_call: TRBV20-1
clone_size: few
d_call: NA
j_call: TRBJ2-3
cdr3_aa: CSAPGTLSSDTQYF
cdr3_nt: TGCAGTGCTCCCGGGACCCTAAGTTCAGATACGCAGTATTTT

v_call: TRBV5-5
clone_size: NA
d_call: TRBD2
j_call: TRBJ2-1
cdr3_aa: CASRLAGDNEQFF
cdr3_nt: TGTGCCAGCAGACTAGCGGGAGACAATGAGCAGTTCTTC

v_call: TRBV20-1
clone_size: NA
d_call: TRBD2
j_call: TRBJ2-5
cdr3_aa: CSASGTSGETQYF
cdr3_nt: TGCAGTGCTAGCGGCACTAGCGGAGAGACCCAGTACTTC